The 19 T cell receptor beta chains below come from one sample, sequenced in a study of T-cell reconstitution after alpha-beta-depleted transplantation in children. Unique molecular identifiers were incorporated when the TCRbeta library was constructed. TCRdb re-derived calls from the PCR reads in MiXCR, one entry per CDR3 protein. The table records under 850,000 distinct CDR3 sequences, around 14% of them present only once. The sequencing here drew on PBMCs, taken before TCRalphabeta/CD19-depleted stem cell transplant. The receptors derive from a girl aged 2-15 years with congenital amegakaryocytic thrombocytopenia, due to receive a stem cell transplant.

This clonotype was picked up a small number of times. The germline gene is not matched at one end of the junction; a read error may be the cause. The V call is TRBV30, the J call TRBJ1-1; D call uncertain. This CDR3 has 11 residues. Germline V gene lookup returns CDR1 GTSNPN and CDR2 SVGIG (reference sequence). The CDR3 here is CAWSAPDGVIF. DNA of the CDR3: TGTGCCTGGAGTGCACCCGACGGCGTAATCTTT.

This clonotype has a count of ten or more. The chain combines TRBV5-6 with TRBJ2-1; 10 bases map to TRBD2. V lost 4 bases, J lost 5 bases, and 6 bases stayed unmatched. The germline CDR1 and CDR2 sequences are SGHDT and YYEEEE. This CDR3 contains 15 residues. The CDR3 DNA reads as TGTGCCAGCAGCCTATTCGGGACTAGCGACAATGAGCAGTTCTTC. Amino acids: CASSLFGTSDNEQFF.

The chain is built from TRBV20-1 and TRBJ2-1; D uncertain. Germline assignment: CDR1 DFQATT and CDR2 SNEGSKA (reference sequence). The CDR3 length is 11 residues. Trimming took off 2 bases at V and 5 bases at J, with 4 bases between the two ends. The CDR3 bases are TGCAGTGCTAGACAGCACAATGAGCAGTTCTTC. This gives the protein CSARQHNEQFF.

This clonotype was seen repeatedly, ten times or more. This chain connects TRBV18 to TRBJ2-7, with D hard to call. The CDR3 loop spans 14 amino acids. The germline V gene encodes CDR1 KGHSH and CDR2 LQKENI. V was shortened by 2 bases and J by 6 bases, with 14 bases between the two germline ends. In DNA, the CDR3 is TGTGCCAGCTCACCAAGTTTTCAGTCTATCGAGCAGTACTTC. Residues: CASSPSFQSIEQYF.

The sample holds many counts of this clonotype. This sequence joins TRBV6-1 and TRBJ2-1, with TRBD1 matching 7 bases. V lost 5 bases and J lost 7; bases outside the gene matches: 8. The CDR3 has 14 amino acids. Germline-derived CDR1 and CDR2 are MNHNS and SASEGT. The CDR3: CASSTPHRGNEQFF. CDR3 in DNA: TGTGCCAGCAGTACCCCTCACAGGGGAAATGAGCAGTTCTTC.

This clonotype was found many times. The rearrangement uses TRBV6-1 and TRBJ2-1; D is perhaps TRBD1 (6 bases). CDR1 is MNHNS, CDR2 SASEGT, per germline. The CDR3 covers 14 residues. V was cut by 5 bases and J by 8 bases, with 16 bases left in between. This chain's CDR3 is CASSSAGTIHEQFF. The CDR3 region has the DNA TGTGCCAGCAGTAGTGCCGGGACAATCCATGAGCAGTTCTTC.

This clonotype was seen repeatedly, ten times or more. This chain connects TRBV12-5 to TRBJ2-1, with 7 bases identical to TRBD2. Germline V gene lookup returns CDR1 LGHNT and CDR2 FRNRAP. With V trimmed by 11 bases and J by 2 bases, 9 bases remained unmatched. The CDR3 is 14 amino acids. In nucleotides, the CDR3 is TGTGCTTTGGGAGGGGAGAGACCCTACAATGAGCAGTTCTTC. Translated, it gives CALGGERPYNEQFF.

This clonotype was counted ten times or more. The J gene is TRBJ2-1, the V gene TRBV20-1, with D possibly being TRBD1 (5 bases). The germline V and J ends were trimmed by 3 bases and 2 bases, with 8 bases remaining between them. This CDR3 spans 13 amino acids. Germline lookup yields CDR1 DFQATT and CDR2 SNEGSKA (reference sequence). This CDR3 is CSASVRAYNEQFF. CDR3 DNA: TGCAGTGCTAGTGTCAGGGCCTACAATGAGCAGTTCTTC.

V gene TRBV20-1 combines with J gene TRBJ2-1, with D possibly matching TRBD2 (6 bases). Per germline, CDR1 DFQATT and CDR2 SNEGSKA (reference sequence). The CDR3 length is 17 residues. Trimming removed 6 bases from V and 0 bases from J, with 21 bases in between. Written as DNA, the CDR3 is TGCAGTGCCCTTACTAGCCTCTCGACCCTCTCCTACAATGAGCAGTTCTTC. It is translated as CSALTSLSTLSYNEQFF.

V and J are TRBV11-2 and TRBJ2-5, with D uncertain. Deletions cut 5 bases from V and 1 base from J, with 14 bases between. This CDR3 comprises 15 residues. CDR1 SGHAT and CDR2 FQNNGV come from the germline V gene. CDR3: CASSPPPGFQETQYF. The DNA for the CDR3 is TGTGCCAGCAGCCCCCCCCCCGGCTTCCAAGAGACCCAGTACTTC.

This clonotype showed up many times. The chain joins TRBV20-1 to TRBJ2-1; possible D gene TRBD2, 5 bases. The CDR3 extends over 13 amino acids. The germline gives CDR1 DFQATT, CDR2 SNEGSKA (reference sequence). V gave up 3 bases and J gave up 7 bases, with 13 bases separating them. CDR3: CSARRAGRNEQFF. The CDR3 nucleotides read TGCAGTGCTAGGAGGGCGGGTCGAAATGAGCAGTTCTTC.

The sample holds a few counts of this clonotype. The rearrangement uses TRBV12-3 or TRBV12-4 and TRBJ2-1, with D unresolved. The V end lost 3 bases, the J end lost 7 bases, and 19 bases lay between the germline ends. The CDR3 runs to 16 residues. The CDR3 DNA is TGTGCCAGCAGTTTTTCTTTCGGCATACCGGCAAATGAGCAGTTCTTC. It is translated as CASSFSFGIPANEQFF.

This clonotype showed up just a few times. V and J are TRBV5-6 and TRBJ2-7, with TRBD1 matching over 9 bases. Germline V CDR1 and CDR2: SGHDT, YYEEEE. The J segment lost 6 bases and the V segment lost 3 bases, leaving 7 bases of the junction unmatched. The CDR3 covers 14 residues. The CDR3 sequence: CASSYGTGPLEQYF. CDR3 sequence (DNA): TGTGCCAGCAGCTATGGGACAGGGCCGCTCGAGCAGTACTTC.

The chain employs TRBV11-2 and TRBJ1-3; 8 bases match TRBD1. The CDR3 runs to 20 residues. Germline loops: CDR1 SGHAT, CDR2 FQNNGV. The V and J ends lost 2 bases and 0 bases, in that order; junction bases with no gene match: 15. Written as DNA, the CDR3 is TGTGCCAGCAGCTTACGTGGACAGGGAGCCTTCGGGAGCTCTGGAAACACCATATATTTT. This sequence encodes CASSLRGQGAFGSSGNTIYF.

The chain employs TRBV18 and TRBJ1-4; D unresolved. CDR3 length: 14 residues. Germline V gives CDR1 KGHSH, CDR2 LQKENI. V was clipped by 2 bases and J by 8 bases, with 12 bases between them. CDR3: CASSPGGGSEKLFF. The CDR3, as DNA: TGTGCCAGCTCACCAGGCGGTGGTAGCGAAAAACTGTTTTTT.

This clonotype has at least ten counts. This sequence joins TRBV24-1 and TRBJ2-7; 9 nucleotides agree with TRBD2. CDR3 length: 15 amino acids. V lost 4 bases and J lost 4; bases outside the gene matches: 7. CDR1 and CDR2 (germline): KGHDR, SFDVKD. CDR3 bases: TGTGCCACCAGTGACTCCGGGACTAGCATGTACGAGCAGTACTTC. This codes for CATSDSGTSMYEQYF.

This clonotype was detected many times. This rearrangement joins TRBV7-8 to TRBJ1-5; a possible D gene is TRBD1 (5 bases). The CDR3 has 15 residues. Germline V gene lookup returns CDR1 SGHVS and CDR2 FQNEAQ. Between the trimmed V and J ends, which lost 2 bases and 5 bases, there was a span of 13 bases. The CDR3 nucleotides read TGTGCCAGCAGCTTAAGGGACGGTCCGTATCAGCCCCAGCATTTT. It is translated as CASSLRDGPYQPQHF.

This clonotype was recorded at least ten times. This chain uses TRBV12-3 or TRBV12-4 with TRBJ2-4; 7 bases fit TRBD1. The CDR3 has 13 amino acids. Germline trimming cut 6 bases from V and 7 bases from J; bases unmatched to any gene: 6. The CDR3 spells CASSRGSRNIQYF. CDR3 DNA: TGTGCCAGCAGCAGGGGGAGTAGGAACATTCAGTACTTC.

V is TRBV30 and J is TRBJ2-7; D gene ambiguous. Germline loops: CDR1 GTSNPN, CDR2 SVGIG (reference sequence). CDR3 size: 12 residues. Trimming took off 2 bases at V and 5 bases at J, with 10 bases between the two ends. CDR3 protein: CAWSIGGHEQYF. In nucleotides, the CDR3 is TGTGCCTGGAGTATTGGTGGCCACGAGCAGTACTTC.